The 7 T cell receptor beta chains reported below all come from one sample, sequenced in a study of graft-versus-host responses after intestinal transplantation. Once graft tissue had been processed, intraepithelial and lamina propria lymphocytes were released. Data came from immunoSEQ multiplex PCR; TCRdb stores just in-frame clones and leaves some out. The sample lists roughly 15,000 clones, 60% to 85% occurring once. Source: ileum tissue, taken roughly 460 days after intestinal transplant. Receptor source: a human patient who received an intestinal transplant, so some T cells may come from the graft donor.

The CDR3 spells CASSLIGGASVYGYTF. CDR3 nucleotide sequence: TGTGCCAGCAGCTTGATTGGGGGGGCATCTGTCTATGGCTACACCTTC. The chain has TRBV5-8 and TRBJ1-2; D is possibly TRBD1 (6 bases). The CDR3 is 16 residues long. The V end lost 1 base, the J end lost 4 bases, and 17 bases lay between the germline ends. From germline, CDR1 is SGHTS and CDR2 YDEGEE.

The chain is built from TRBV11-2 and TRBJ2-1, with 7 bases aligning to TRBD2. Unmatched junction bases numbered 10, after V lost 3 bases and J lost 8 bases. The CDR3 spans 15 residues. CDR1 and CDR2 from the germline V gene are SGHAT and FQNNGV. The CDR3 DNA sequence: TGTGCCAGCAGCTTTTGGGGAAGGGCGGGGGATGAGCAGTTCTTC. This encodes CASSFWGRAGDEQFF.

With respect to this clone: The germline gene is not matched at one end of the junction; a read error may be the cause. CDR3 region: CTSREGTQYF. The CDR3 coding sequence is TGTACCAGCAGAGAAGGGACCCAGTACTTC. The chain joins TRBV6-1 to TRBJ2-5; D unclear. The CDR3 runs to 10 residues. In germline, CDR1 is MNHNS, CDR2 SASEGT.

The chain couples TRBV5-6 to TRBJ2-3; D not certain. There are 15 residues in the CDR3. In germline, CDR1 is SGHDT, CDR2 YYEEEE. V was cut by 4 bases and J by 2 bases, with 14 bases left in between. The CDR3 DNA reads TGTGCCAGCAGCCGACTGACTGAGATCACAGATACGCAGTATTTT. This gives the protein CASSRLTEITDTQYF.

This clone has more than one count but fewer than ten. The DNA of the CDR3 is TGTGCCAGCAGCCAGGGCCCCGTGACAGGGATGGTAGCGGAAAGCTCCTACAATGAGCAGTTCTTC. Protein sequence: CASSQGPVTGMVAESSYNEQFF. V and J are TRBV4-2 and TRBJ2-1, with a tentative D call TRBD1 (7 bases). The germline gives CDR1 LGHNA, CDR2 YNFKEQ. This CDR3 is 22 amino acids long. V lost 3 bases to trimming and J lost 0 bases, with 30 bases between them.

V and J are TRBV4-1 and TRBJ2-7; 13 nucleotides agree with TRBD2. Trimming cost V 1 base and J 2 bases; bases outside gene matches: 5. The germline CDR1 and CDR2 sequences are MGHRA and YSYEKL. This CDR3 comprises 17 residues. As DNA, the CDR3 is TGCGCCAGCAGCCAAGGGACTAGCGGGGGACAGGCCTACGAGCAGTACTTC. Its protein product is CASSQGTSGGQAYEQYF.

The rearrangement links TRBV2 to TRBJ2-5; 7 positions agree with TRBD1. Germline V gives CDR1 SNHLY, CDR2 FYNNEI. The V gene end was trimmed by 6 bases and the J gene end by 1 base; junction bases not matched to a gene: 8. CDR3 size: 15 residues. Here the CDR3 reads CASREQGQIQETQYF. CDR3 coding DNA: TGTGCCAGCAGGGAGCAGGGACAGATCCAAGAGACCCAGTACTTC.